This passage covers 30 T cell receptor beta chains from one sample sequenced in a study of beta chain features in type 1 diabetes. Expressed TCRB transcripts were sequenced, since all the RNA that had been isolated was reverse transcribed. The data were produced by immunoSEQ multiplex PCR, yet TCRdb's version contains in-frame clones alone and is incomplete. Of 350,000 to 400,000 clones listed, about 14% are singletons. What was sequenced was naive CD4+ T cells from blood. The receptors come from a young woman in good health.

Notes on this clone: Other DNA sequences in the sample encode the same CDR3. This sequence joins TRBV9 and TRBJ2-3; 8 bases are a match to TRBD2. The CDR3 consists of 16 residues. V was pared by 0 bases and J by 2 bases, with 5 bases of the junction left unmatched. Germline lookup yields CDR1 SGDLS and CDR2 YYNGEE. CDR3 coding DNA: TGTGCCAGCAGCGTAGGGCTAGCGGGCATCACAGATACGCAGTATTTT. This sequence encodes CASSVGLAGITDTQYF.

The CDR3 DNA sequence: TGTGCCAGCAGCCAAGGGGGGACAGGGGCAGATACGCAGTATTTT. Protein: CASSQGGTGADTQYF. This sequence joins TRBV14 and TRBJ2-3; 10 nucleotides line up with TRBD1. Looked up from germline, CDR1 is SGHDN and CDR2 is FVKESK. J gave up 4 bases and V 1 base, and 2 bases lay outside the gene matches. The CDR3 runs to 15 residues.

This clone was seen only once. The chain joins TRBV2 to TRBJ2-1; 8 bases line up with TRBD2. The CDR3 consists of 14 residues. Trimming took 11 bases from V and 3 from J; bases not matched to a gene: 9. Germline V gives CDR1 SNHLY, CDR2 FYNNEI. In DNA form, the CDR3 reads TGTGCCGGAACCCCTAGCGGGCTCTACAATGAGCAGTTCTTC. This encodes CAGTPSGLYNEQFF.

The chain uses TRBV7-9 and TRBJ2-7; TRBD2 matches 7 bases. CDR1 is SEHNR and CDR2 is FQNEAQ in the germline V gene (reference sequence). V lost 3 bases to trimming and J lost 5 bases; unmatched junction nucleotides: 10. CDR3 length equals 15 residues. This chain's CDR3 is CASSLNSAGLNEQYF. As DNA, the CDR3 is TGTGCCAGCAGCTTGAACTCAGCGGGACTTAACGAGCAGTACTTC.

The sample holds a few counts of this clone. CDR3 sequence reads: CASGASQGGTQYF. CDR3 in DNA: TGTGCTAGTGGCGCATCTCAGGGAGGGACGCAGTATTTT. The rearrangement uses TRBV12-5 and TRBJ2-3, with 7 positions matching TRBD2. The junction had 9 bases not matched to a gene; V was cut back by 6 bases and J by 9 bases. Germline V CDR1 and CDR2: LGHNT, FRNRAP. This CDR3 is 13 amino acids long.

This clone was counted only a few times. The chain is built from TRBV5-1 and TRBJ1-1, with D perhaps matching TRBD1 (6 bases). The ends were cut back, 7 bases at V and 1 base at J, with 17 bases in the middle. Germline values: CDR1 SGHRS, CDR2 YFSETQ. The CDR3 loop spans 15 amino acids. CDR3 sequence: CASYRDNPSNTEAFF. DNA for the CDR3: TGCGCCAGCTACCGGGACAACCCGTCGAACACTGAAGCTTTCTTT. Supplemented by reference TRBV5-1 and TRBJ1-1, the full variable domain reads KAGVTQTPRYLIKTRGQQVTLSCSPISGHRSVSWYQQTPGQGLQFLFEYFSETQRNKGNFPGRFSGRQFSNSRSEMNVSTLELGDSALYLCASYRDNPSNTEAFFGQGTRLTVV.

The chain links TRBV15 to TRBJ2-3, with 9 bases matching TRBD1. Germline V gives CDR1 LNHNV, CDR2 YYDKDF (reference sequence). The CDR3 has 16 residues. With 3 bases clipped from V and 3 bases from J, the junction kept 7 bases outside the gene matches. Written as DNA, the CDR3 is TGTGCCACCAGCAGGCGCCGGGACAGGGTAACAGATACGCAGTATTTT. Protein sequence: CATSRRRDRVTDTQYF. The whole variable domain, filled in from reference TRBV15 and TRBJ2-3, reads DAMVIQNPRYQVTQFGKPVTLSCSQTLNHNVMYWYQQKSSQAPKLLFHYYDKDFNNEADTPDNFQSRRPNTSFCFLDIRSPGLGDTAMYLCATSRRRDRVTDTQYFGPGTRLTVL.

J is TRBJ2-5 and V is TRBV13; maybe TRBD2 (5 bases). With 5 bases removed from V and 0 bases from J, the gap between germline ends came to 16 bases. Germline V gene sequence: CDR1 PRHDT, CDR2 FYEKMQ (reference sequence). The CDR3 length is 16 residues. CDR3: CASSPWGSAYQETQYF. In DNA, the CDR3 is TGTGCCAGCAGCCCGTGGGGTAGCGCCTACCAAGAGACCCAGTACTTC. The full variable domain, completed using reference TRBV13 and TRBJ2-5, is AAGVIQSPRHLIKEKRETATLKCYPIPRHDTVYWYQQGPGQDPQFLISFYEKMQSDKGSIPDRFSAQQFSDYHSELNMSSLELGDSALYFCASSPWGSAYQETQYFGPGTRLLVL.

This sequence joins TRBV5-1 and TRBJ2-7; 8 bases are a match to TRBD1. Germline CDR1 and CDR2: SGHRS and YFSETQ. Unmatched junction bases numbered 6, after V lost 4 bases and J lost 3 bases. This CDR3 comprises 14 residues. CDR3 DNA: TGCGCCAGCAGCGCCAACAGGGGGAACTACGAGCAGTACTTC. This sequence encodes CASSANRGNYEQYF.

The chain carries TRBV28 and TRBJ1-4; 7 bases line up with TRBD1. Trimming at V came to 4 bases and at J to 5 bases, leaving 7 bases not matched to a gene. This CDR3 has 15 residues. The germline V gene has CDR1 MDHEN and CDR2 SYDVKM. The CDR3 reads CASSSPGQLNEKLFF. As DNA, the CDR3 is TGTGCCAGCAGTTCACCGGGACAGCTGAATGAAAAACTGTTTTTT.

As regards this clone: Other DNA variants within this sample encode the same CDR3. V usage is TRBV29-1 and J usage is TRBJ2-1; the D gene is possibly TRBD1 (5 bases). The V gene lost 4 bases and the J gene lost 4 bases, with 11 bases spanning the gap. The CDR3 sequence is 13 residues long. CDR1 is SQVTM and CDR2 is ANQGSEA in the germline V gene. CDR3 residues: CSVAGRAYNEQFF. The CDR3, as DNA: TGCAGCGTTGCAGGGCGAGCTTACAATGAGCAGTTCTTC.

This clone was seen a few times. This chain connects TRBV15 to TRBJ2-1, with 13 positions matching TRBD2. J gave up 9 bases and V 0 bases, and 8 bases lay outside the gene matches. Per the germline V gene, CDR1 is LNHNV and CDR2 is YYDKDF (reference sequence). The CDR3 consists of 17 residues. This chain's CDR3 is CATSRDWTSGRRIEQFF. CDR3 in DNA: TGTGCCACCAGCAGAGATTGGACTAGCGGGAGAAGGATTGAGCAGTTCTTC.

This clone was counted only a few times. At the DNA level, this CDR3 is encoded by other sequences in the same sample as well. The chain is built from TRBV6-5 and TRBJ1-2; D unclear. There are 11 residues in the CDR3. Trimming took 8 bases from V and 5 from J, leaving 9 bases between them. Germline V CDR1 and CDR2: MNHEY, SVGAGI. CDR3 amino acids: CASGRDYGYTF. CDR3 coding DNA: TGTGCCAGCGGACGGGATTATGGCTACACCTTC.

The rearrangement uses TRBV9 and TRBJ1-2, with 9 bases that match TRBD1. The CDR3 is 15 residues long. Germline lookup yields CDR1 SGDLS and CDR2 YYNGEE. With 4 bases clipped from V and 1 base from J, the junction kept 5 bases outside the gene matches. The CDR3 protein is CASSPGTGHNYGYTF. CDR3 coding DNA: TGTGCCAGCAGCCCAGGGACAGGGCATAACTATGGCTACACCTTC.

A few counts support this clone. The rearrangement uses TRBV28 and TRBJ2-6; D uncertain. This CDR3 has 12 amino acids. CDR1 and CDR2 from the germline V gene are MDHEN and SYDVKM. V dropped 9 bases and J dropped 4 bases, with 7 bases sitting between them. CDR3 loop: CASARGANVLTF. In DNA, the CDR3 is TGTGCCAGTGCGAGGGGGGCCAACGTCCTGACTTTC.

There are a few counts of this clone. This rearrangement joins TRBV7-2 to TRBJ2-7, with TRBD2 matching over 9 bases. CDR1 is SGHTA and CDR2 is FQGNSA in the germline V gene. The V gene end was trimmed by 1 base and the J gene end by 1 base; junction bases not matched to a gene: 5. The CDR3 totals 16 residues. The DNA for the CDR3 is TGTGCCAGCAGCTTAGTTGTGACTAGCGGTTCCTACGAGCAGTACTTC. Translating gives CASSLVVTSGSYEQYF. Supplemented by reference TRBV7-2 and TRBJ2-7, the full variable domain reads GAGVSQSPSNKVTEKGKDVELRCDPISGHTALYWYRQSLGQGLEFLIYFQGNSAPDKSGLPSDRFSAERTGGSVSTLTIQRTQQEDSAVYLCASSLVVTSGSYEQYFGPGTRLTVT.

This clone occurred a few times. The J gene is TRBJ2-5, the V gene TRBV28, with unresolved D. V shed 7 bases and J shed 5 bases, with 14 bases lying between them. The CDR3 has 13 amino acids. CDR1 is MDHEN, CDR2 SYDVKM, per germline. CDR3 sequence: CASNNHPGETQYF. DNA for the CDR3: TGTGCCAGCAACAACCATCCCGGGGAGACCCAGTACTTC.

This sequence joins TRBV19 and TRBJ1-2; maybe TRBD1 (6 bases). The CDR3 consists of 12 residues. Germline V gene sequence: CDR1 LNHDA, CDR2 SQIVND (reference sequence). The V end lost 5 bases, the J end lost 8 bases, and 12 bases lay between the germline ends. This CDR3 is CASSFQGSGYTF. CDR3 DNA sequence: TGTGCCAGTAGTTTCCAGGGGAGCGGCTACACCTTC.

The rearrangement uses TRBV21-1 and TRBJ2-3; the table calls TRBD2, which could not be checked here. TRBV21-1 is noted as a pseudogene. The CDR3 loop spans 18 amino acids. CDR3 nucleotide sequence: TGTGCCAGCGGATATAGACTAGCGCCGTTACTTTGCACAGATACGCAGTATTTT. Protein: CASGYRLAPLLCTDTQYF.

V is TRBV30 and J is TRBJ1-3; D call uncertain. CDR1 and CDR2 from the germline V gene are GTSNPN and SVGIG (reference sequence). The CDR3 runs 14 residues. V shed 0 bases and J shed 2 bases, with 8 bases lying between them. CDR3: CAWSVEVTGNTIYF. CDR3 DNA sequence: TGTGCCTGGAGTGTCGAGGTCACTGGAAACACCATATATTTT.

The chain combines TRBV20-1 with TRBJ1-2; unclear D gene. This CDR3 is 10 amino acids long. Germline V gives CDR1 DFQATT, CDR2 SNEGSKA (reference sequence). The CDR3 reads CVIGSYGYTF. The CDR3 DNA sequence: TGCGTGATTGGCAGCTATGGCTACACCTTC.

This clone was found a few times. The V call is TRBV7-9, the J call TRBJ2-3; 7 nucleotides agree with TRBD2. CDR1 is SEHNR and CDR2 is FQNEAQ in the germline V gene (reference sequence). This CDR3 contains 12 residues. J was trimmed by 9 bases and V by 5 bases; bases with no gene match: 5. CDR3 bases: TGTGCCAGCAGCCTTCGGGGGGTGACGCAGTATTTT. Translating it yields CASSLRGVTQYF.

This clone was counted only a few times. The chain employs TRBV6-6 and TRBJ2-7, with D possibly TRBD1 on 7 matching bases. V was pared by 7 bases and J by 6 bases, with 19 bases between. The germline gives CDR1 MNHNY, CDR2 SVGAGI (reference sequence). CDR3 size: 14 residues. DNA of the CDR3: TGTGCCAGCAACACCCAGGGGGACTCGTCCGAGCAGTACTTC. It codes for CASNTQGDSSEQYF.

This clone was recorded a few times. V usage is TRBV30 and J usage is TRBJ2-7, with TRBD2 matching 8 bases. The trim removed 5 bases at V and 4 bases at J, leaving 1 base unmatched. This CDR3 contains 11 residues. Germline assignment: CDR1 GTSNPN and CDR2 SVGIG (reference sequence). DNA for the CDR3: TGTGCCTGGGCGGGAGGTTACGAGCAGTACTTC. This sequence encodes CAWAGGYEQYF.

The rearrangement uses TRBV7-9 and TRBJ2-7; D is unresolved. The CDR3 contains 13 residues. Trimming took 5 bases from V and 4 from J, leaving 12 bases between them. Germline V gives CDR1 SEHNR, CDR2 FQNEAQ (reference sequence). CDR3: CASSKQTRYEQYF. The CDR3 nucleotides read TGTGCCAGCAGCAAGCAGACGCGGTACGAGCAGTACTTC.

The CDR3 DNA reads TGTGCCACCAGCAGAGATCTGGGCCGGGGAGAGGCGCAGTATTTT. Its translation: CATSRDLGRGEAQYF. The V and J genes are TRBV15 and TRBJ2-3; a possible D gene is TRBD2 (5 bases). V gave up 0 bases and J gave up 10 bases, with 17 bases separating them. There are 15 residues in the CDR3. Germline lookup yields CDR1 LNHNV and CDR2 YYDKDF (reference sequence).

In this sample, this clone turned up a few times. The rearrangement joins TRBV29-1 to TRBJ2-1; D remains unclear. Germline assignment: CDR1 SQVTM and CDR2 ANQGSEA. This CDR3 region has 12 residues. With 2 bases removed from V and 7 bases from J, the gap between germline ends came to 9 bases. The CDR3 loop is CSVEPFGNEQFF. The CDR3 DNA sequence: TGCAGCGTTGAACCTTTCGGGAATGAGCAGTTCTTC.

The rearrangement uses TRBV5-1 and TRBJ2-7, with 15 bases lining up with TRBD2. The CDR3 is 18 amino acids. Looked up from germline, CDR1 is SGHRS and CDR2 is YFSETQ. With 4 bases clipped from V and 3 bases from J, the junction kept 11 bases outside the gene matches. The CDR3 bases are TGCGCCAGCAGCCCGGAACCGAGGGGACTAGCGGGAGGCTACGAGCAGTACTTC. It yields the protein CASSPEPRGLAGGYEQYF.

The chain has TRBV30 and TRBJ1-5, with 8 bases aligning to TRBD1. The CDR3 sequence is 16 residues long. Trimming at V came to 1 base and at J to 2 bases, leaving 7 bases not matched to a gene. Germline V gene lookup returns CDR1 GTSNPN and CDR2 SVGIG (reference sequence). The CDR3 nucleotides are TGTGCCTGGAGTGGGACAGGGCAGGGGGGCAATCAGCCCCAGCATTTT. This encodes CAWSGTGQGGNQPQHF.

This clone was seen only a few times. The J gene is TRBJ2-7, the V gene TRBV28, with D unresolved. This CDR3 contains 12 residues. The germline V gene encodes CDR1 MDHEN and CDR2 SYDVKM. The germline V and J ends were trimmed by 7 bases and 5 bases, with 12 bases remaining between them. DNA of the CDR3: TGTGCCAGCACCACGAGAGCCGACGAGCAGTACTTC. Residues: CASTTRADEQYF.